The 12 T cell receptor beta chains given below trace back to one sample, sequenced in a study of cytomegalovirus exposure and HLA in healthy donors. Amplification used 60 Vbeta primers and 13 Jbeta primers. The data were produced by immunoSEQ multiplex PCR, yet TCRdb's version contains in-frame clones alone and is incomplete. The top ten hold around 3.5% of the sample, which has about 210,000 clones, over 65% seen once. The sample comprised PBMCs. The receptor source for this set is a middle-aged man in good health and CMV-seropositive.

This clone was detected once. The V gene is TRBV18, the J gene TRBJ2-6, with TRBD1 as a possible D gene (6 bases). This CDR3 comprises 17 residues. Germline-derived CDR1 and CDR2 are KGHSH and LQKENI. Trimming took 6 bases from V and 2 from J, leaving 17 bases between them. This CDR3 reads CASSPITGMAGANVLTF. CDR3 DNA: TGTGCCAGCTCGCCTATAACAGGGATGGCTGGGGCCAACGTCCTGACTTTC.

V is TRBV5-1 and J is TRBJ1-2; no reliable D call. The CDR3 consists of 12 residues. V dropped 4 bases and J dropped 8 bases, with 12 bases sitting between them. CDR1 and CDR2 from the germline V gene are SGHRS and YFSETQ. CDR3 protein: CASSPDGKGYTF. In DNA form, the CDR3 reads TGCGCCAGCAGCCCGGACGGGAAGGGCTACACCTTC.

The chain carries TRBV4-1 and TRBJ1-1; 7 bases line up with TRBD1. The CDR3 has 15 residues. Looked up from germline, CDR1 is MGHRA and CDR2 is YSYEKL. V lost 1 base and J lost 1; bases outside the gene matches: 3. DNA of the CDR3: TGCGCCAGCAGCCAAGTGGGGACAGAGAACACTGAAGCTTTCTTT. Residues: CASSQVGTENTEAFF.

The chain recombines TRBV7-8 with TRBJ1-4, with TRBD1 matching over 11 bases. Germline-derived CDR1 and CDR2 are SGHVS and FQNEAQ. After removal of 5 bases from V and 7 bases from J, the junction contained 6 bases not matched to a gene. The length of the CDR3 is 15 residues. In DNA, the CDR3 is TGTGCCAGCAGCCCAAGGACAGGGGGCGTTGAAAAACTGTTTTTT. Protein sequence: CASSPRTGGVEKLFF.

CDR3 protein: CASTDFGQGYQPQHF. CDR3 coding DNA: TGTGCCAGCACCGACTTTGGACAGGGGTACCAGCCCCAGCATTTT. The genes are TRBV2 and TRBJ1-5; 9 bases align to TRBD1. Germline loops: CDR1 SNHLY, CDR2 FYNNEI. The CDR3 totals 15 residues. V lost 7 bases, J lost 7 bases, and 11 bases stayed unmatched.

The chain combines TRBV27 with TRBJ2-7; 7 bases are a match to TRBD1. CDR1 is MNHEY, CDR2 SMNVEV, per germline (reference sequence). V trimming: 4 bases; J trimming: 4 bases; junction bases outside the gene matches: 13. This CDR3 spans 16 amino acids. This CDR3 is CASSYLGQALTYEQYF. DNA of the CDR3: TGTGCCAGCAGTTACCTCGGACAGGCTCTGACTTACGAGCAGTACTTC.

V gene TRBV18 combines with J gene TRBJ2-1; TRBD2 aligns across 10 bases. Germline trimming cut 3 bases from V and 9 bases from J; bases unmatched to any gene: 11. The CDR3 has 16 amino acids. Germline CDR1 and CDR2: KGHSH and LQKENI. DNA for the CDR3: TGTGCCAGCTCACCGGCCGGGCTAGCGGGAGCCAGTGAGCAGTTCTTC. This translates into CASSPAGLAGASEQFF.

This clone was picked up a small number of times. The chain is built from TRBV6-1 and TRBJ1-3; 8 positions agree with TRBD1. The germline gives CDR1 MNHNS, CDR2 SASEGT. The length of the CDR3 is 14 residues. V shed 4 bases and J 4 bases; nucleotides not matched to a gene: 3. In DNA, the CDR3 is TGTGCCAGCAGTGTGGGGACAGGAGGAAACACCATATATTTT. This sequence encodes CASSVGTGGNTIYF.

The chain is built from TRBV6-5 and TRBJ2-1; TRBD1 is a possible D gene (5 bases). The ends were cut back, 3 bases at V and 14 bases at J, with 11 bases in the middle. The CDR3 is made up of 11 amino acids. CDR1 MNHEY and CDR2 SVGAGI come from the germline V gene. The CDR3 region is CASSYRGREFF. The DNA of the CDR3 is TGTGCCAGCAGTTATAGAGGCAGGGAGTTCTTC.

The chain is built from TRBV2 and TRBJ2-7; 7 bases fit TRBD1. V dropped 6 bases and J dropped 6; count of bases not matched to a gene: 2. Germline V gene data show CDR1 as SNHLY and CDR2 as FYNNEI. CDR3 length: 11 residues. The CDR3 sequence: CASRQGIEQYF. CDR3 nucleotide sequence: TGTGCCAGCAGACAGGGGATCGAGCAGTACTTC.

CDR3 coding DNA: TGTGCCAGCAGCTCACGTAGCGGGAACCCAAGCACAGATACGCAGTATTTT. As protein: CASSSRSGNPSTDTQYF. The chain employs TRBV7-9 and TRBJ2-3, with TRBD2 matching over 8 bases. Germline V gene data show CDR1 as SEHNR and CDR2 as FQNEAQ (reference sequence). This CDR3 is built from 17 residues. Losses at the gene ends were 4 bases for V and 0 bases for J; bases not matched to a gene: 9.

The V gene is TRBV29-1, the J gene TRBJ2-5, with 9 bases fitting TRBD1. Germline V gene sequence: CDR1 SQVTM, CDR2 ANQGSEA. With 6 bases clipped from V and 5 bases from J, the junction kept 13 bases outside the gene matches. CDR3 length: 15 residues. For the CDR3, the DNA is TGCAGCGTAGAAATGGACAGGGGATTTATGGAGACCCAGTACTTC. Protein sequence: CSVEMDRGFMETQYF.